These 3 T cell receptor beta chains share one sample of origin, sequenced in a study of spatial heterogeneity in lung cancer. TCRdb fed the 5' RACE reads into MiXCR, producing one record per CDR3 protein. The sample yields over 500 distinct CDR3 sequences, 6.3% seen once. Time point indicated: sample taken at primary tumor resection. Sequenced here: normal lung tissue next to the tumor, sampled at surgery. These receptor sequences come from a female donor with early-stage non-small cell lung cancer.

By share, this clonotype counts as medium-sized (0.01 to 0.1%). This beta chain is an unintended read in a library built for alpha chains; its size means little. V is TRBV4-1 and J is TRBJ2-2; no definite D call. The CDR3 is made up of 14 amino acids. V was shortened by 4 bases and J by 3 bases, with 9 bases between the two germline ends. Germline V gene sequence: CDR1 MGHRA, CDR2 YSYEKL. The CDR3 DNA is TGCGCCAGCAGCCGTACCCGGGACACCGGGGAGCTGTTTTTT. Its translation is CASSRTRDTGELFF.

This clonotype is judged large. Because the library targeted alpha chains, this beta chain is an off-target read whose size means little. J is TRBJ2-7 and V is TRBV6-1, with TRBD2 matching 11 bases. Germline V gene lookup returns CDR1 MNHNS and CDR2 SASEGT. The CDR3 runs to 14 residues. Trimming cost V 2 bases and J 4 bases; bases outside gene matches: 1. Here the CDR3 reads CASSETSGGYEQYF. CDR3 coding DNA: TGTGCCAGCAGTGAAACTAGCGGGGGTTACGAGCAGTACTTC.

By frequency in the sample, this clonotype is medium-sized (0.01 to 0.1%). This beta chain represents an off-target read in a library built for alpha chains; its size is of limited meaning. The chain is built from TRBV7-2 and TRBJ2-7; unclear D gene. V lost 2 bases and J 0 bases, leaving 8 bases between the germline ends. Germline values: CDR1 SGHTA, CDR2 FQGNSA. CDR3 size: 14 residues. Here the CDR3 reads CASSLPLPSYEQYF. CDR3 nucleotide sequence: TGTGCCAGCAGCTTACCACTTCCCTCCTACGAGCAGTACTTC.